A selection of T cell receptor beta chains follows, all from one sample in a study of T cell responses to AZD1222 COVID-19 vaccine. The assay was immunoSEQ multiplex PCR, and TCRdb's table has in-frame clones only and misses some. Seen here are roughly 150,000 clones, less than 95% observed once, and the top ten hold 1.1% to 1.5%. Sample: peripheral blood, taken on day 0 of AZD1222 vaccination. These receptors originate from an adult in good health. Both conserved end residues are part of each CDR3. Fields, in order: V gene, J gene, CDR3 protein.

TRBV7-3	TRBJ2-5	CASSRTGGRETQYF
TRBV10-3	TRBJ1-5	CAISEGTAAQHF
TRBV3-1/TRBV3-2	TRBJ1-1	CASSLLGDTEAFF
TRBV5-8	TRBJ1-2	CASSLYYGYTF
TRBV27	TRBJ2-7	CASSLIQGNYEQYF
TRBV6-2/TRBV6-3	TRBJ1-1	CASSYLLGGVVTEAFF
TRBV12-3/TRBV12-4	TRBJ2-1	CASSRTGVNEQFF
TRBV10-1	TRBJ1-1	CASSDRGHTEAFF
TRBV27	TRBJ2-5	CASSLSLGGRETQYF
TRBV7-2	TRBJ1-5	CASTNEEGQPQHF
TRBV27	TRBJ1-2	CATTRSRSPTDGYTF
TRBV5-1	TRBJ1-2	CASSLGLQGAFGYTF
TRBV6-5	TRBJ1-1	CASTEPTWGSEAFF
TRBV28	TRBJ2-3	CASSSASDGGTDTQYF
TRBV6-5	TRBJ2-7	CASSIGTGGAYEQYF
TRBV3-1/TRBV3-2	TRBJ1-1	CASSLRQINTEAFF
TRBV5-5	TRBJ1-1	CASSFRSGRTEAFF
TRBV30	TRBJ2-3	CAWISPGLALTDTQYF
TRBV29-1	TRBJ1-1	CSVLPGQMNTEAFF
TRBV28	TRBJ2-1	CASSPRSGNEQFF
TRBV5-1	TRBJ1-1	CASSSLPGQNAEAFF
TRBV28	TRBJ1-1	CASPQTGRVTNTEAFF
TRBV3-1/TRBV3-2	TRBJ1-2	CASSQVRRGGYTF
TRBV28	TRBJ1-5	CASSFTDRVNQPQHF
TRBV24-1	TRBJ1-1	CATIGGNKDEAFF
TRBV28	TRBJ1-1	CASSPRTGITEAFF
TRBV11-2	TRBJ1-4	CASSLRTGVKTNEKLFF
TRBV13	TRBJ2-3	CASSPQREGLTDTQYF
TRBV19	TRBJ1-5	CASRLGSNQPQHF
TRBV6-5	TRBJ1-5	CATGRGFSNQPQHF